Sequencing of this T cell receptor beta chain was carried out in a study of cytomegalovirus exposure and HLA in healthy donors. Study-wide points: No immune exposure information besides CMV serostatus was available. Analysis was carried out at a later point, and it linked a missense DCLRE1C variant to TCR beta V- and J-gene trimming. Most of the TCR beta V segments (in an earlier analysis) were productive either about 87% or about 30% of the time.

The PCR ran on 60 Vbeta and 13 Jbeta primers. As processed by the authors: An analysis that came later counted approximately 76 million unique TCR beta chains, roughly 11 million shared. Clones were sequenced by immunoSEQ multiplex PCR, and TCRdb holds only the in-frame ones, with some missing. V and J calls and clone size come straight from that table; D and trimming were deduced from the DNA. The sample lists fewer than 200,000 clones, over 60% occurring once. There are a few counts of this clone. Its antigen is still unknown. The sequence derives from a girl aged 10-17 years in good health and CMV-seronegative. Input material: PBMCs.

CDR3: CASSYAGQATYNEQFF. DNA for the CDR3: TGCGCCAGCAGCTATGCGGGCCAGGCGACTTACAATGAGCAGTTCTTC. The rearrangement uses TRBV5-1 and TRBJ2-1; D is possibly TRBD2 (5 bases). CDR1 SGHRS and CDR2 YFSETQ come from the germline V gene. Between the trimmed V and J ends, which lost 3 bases and 4 bases, there was a span of 17 bases. The CDR3 has 16 residues.